Below, 27 T cell receptor beta chains from the same sample are listed, as sequenced in a study of T cell clusters in autoimmune cytopenias. TRB rearrangements were amplified by touch-down multiplex PCR with mixed TRB-A/B primers. With the multiplex PCR reads reprocessed, TCRdb shows one record per CDR3 protein and no DNA. The repertoire shows 4,000 or so distinct CDR3 sequences; the top ten hold about 11%. TRB amplification used 250 ng of peripheral blood genomic DNA. In addition, the sample was reused for a study of T cell repertoires in aging, cancer and after chemotherapy.

The sample taken for sequencing was peripheral blood. The receptors were sampled from a human donor in good health.

Frequency places this clonotype as medium-sized (0.01 to 0.1%). This rearrangement joins TRBV6-5 to TRBJ2-7; absent DNA, TCRdb's TRBD1 call cannot be checked. Germline CDR1 is MNHEY and CDR2 is SVGAGI. There are 12 residues in the CDR3. CDR3 amino acids: CASGEGFYEQYF.

Frequency places this clonotype as medium-sized. The CDR3 spells CASSAAVGQGGETQYF. The genes are TRBV6-5 and TRBJ2-5; TCRdb gives TRBD1 as the D gene, but with no DNA this cannot be confirmed. This CDR3 is built from 16 residues. Germline CDR1 and CDR2: MNHEY and SVGAGI.

This clonotype counts as medium-sized by frequency. The genes are TRBV15 and TRBJ1-6; TCRdb's assignment of TRBD1 cannot be checked, as there is no DNA. The CDR3 sequence is 14 residues long. The germline gives CDR1 LNHNV, CDR2 YYDKDF (reference sequence). CDR3 sequence: CATSSRQGNSPLHF. The full variable domain, in which reference TRBV15 and TRBJ1-6 provide the parts outside the CDR3, is DAMVIQNPRYQVTQFGKPVTLSCSQTLNHNVMYWYQQKSSQAPKLLFHYYDKDFNNEADTPDNFQSRRPNTSFCFLDIRSPGLGDTAMYLCATSSRQGNSPLHFGNGTRLTVT.

The J gene is TRBJ2-3, the V gene TRBV7-9; TCRdb proposes TRBD2, but this gene call is untestable without DNA. The CDR3 totals 15 residues. Germline CDR1 is SEHNR and CDR2 is FQNEAQ (reference sequence). CDR3: CASSALAGEEDTQYF.

The rearrangement uses TRBV7-9 and TRBJ1-2. The CDR3 totals 13 residues. Germline CDR1 and CDR2: SEHNR and FQNEAQ (reference sequence). CDR3 in amino acids: CASSPYLLRGYTF.

Measured by frequency, this clonotype is medium-sized. The CDR3 spells CAISESPVQGVTQYF. V usage is TRBV10-3 and J usage is TRBJ2-5; TCRdb gives TRBD1 as the D gene, but with no DNA this cannot be confirmed. CDR3 length equals 15 residues. CDR1 and CDR2 (germline): ENHRY, SYGVKD.

This clonotype is called medium-sized based on its frequency. This sequence joins TRBV5-4 and TRBJ1-2; TCRdb's D gene call, TRBD1, goes unchecked for lack of DNA. This CDR3 is 13 amino acids long. Germline V gives CDR1 SGHNT, CDR2 YYREEE (reference sequence). The CDR3 sequence: CASSGTGVRGYTF.

This clonotype is labeled medium-sized based on frequency. The chain is built from TRBV7-9 and TRBJ1-5. Germline V gene sequence: CDR1 SEHNR, CDR2 FQNEAQ (reference sequence). The length of the CDR3 is 12 residues. The CDR3 is CASSSEHQPQHF.

This clonotype is classed as medium-sized by frequency. The V call is TRBV7-9, the J call TRBJ2-3. CDR1 SEHNR and CDR2 FQNEAQ come from the germline V gene (reference sequence). The CDR3 consists of 11 residues. The CDR3 sequence: CASRLTDTQYF.

This clonotype is classed as medium-sized by frequency. The V and J genes are TRBV30 and TRBJ2-2; TCRdb names TRBD1, which stays unverified in the absence of DNA. Germline V lookup: CDR1 GTSNPN, CDR2 SVGIG (reference sequence). The CDR3 loop spans 15 amino acids. The CDR3 sequence: CAWSTTGADTGELFF.

This chain links TRBV20-1 with TRBJ1-5; absent DNA, TCRdb's TRBD1 call cannot be checked. Germline V gives CDR1 DFQATT, CDR2 SNEGSKA (reference sequence). This CDR3 has 17 amino acids. CDR3 loop: CSAREALARGLNQPQHF.

V gene TRBV5-1 combines with J gene TRBJ2-3; TCRdb gives TRBD1 as the D gene, but with no DNA this cannot be confirmed. Germline V gene data show CDR1 as SGHRS and CDR2 as YFSETQ. The length of the CDR3 is 12 residues. CDR3 region: CASRGDKDTQYF.

This rearrangement joins TRBV4-2 to TRBJ1-5; the TCRdb call, TRBD1, lacks DNA for checking. Germline V CDR1 and CDR2: LGHNA, YNFKEQ. The CDR3 has 15 residues. The CDR3 spells CASSQGDRRIEPQHF.

Frequency places this clonotype as medium-sized. The CDR3: CASSQKRGGFGGTDTQYF. The rearrangement links TRBV6-1 to TRBJ2-3; there is no DNA to check the TCRdb D call of TRBD2. CDR1 and CDR2 (germline): MNHNS, SASEGT. The CDR3 runs 18 residues.

Measured by frequency, this clonotype is medium-sized. The CDR3 sequence: CASSLMMGENSPLHF. V gene TRBV5-1 combines with J gene TRBJ1-6; with no DNA, the TCRdb D assignment of TRBD1 cannot be verified. This CDR3 region has 15 residues. Germline V gives CDR1 SGHRS, CDR2 YFSETQ.

In terms of frequency, this clonotype is medium-sized (0.01 to 0.1%). The chain carries TRBV24-1 and TRBJ1-2; TCRdb lists TRBD1, though no DNA is available to test this call. Germline loops: CDR1 KGHDR, CDR2 SFDVKD. The CDR3 spans 14 residues. CDR3 loop: CATSARTASYGYTF.

This clonotype is labeled medium-sized based on frequency. V is TRBV19 and J is TRBJ1-1; as DNA is missing, the TRBD1 call by TCRdb cannot be tested. The CDR3 loop spans 13 amino acids. CDR1 is LNHDA and CDR2 is SQIVND in the germline V gene (reference sequence). CDR3 protein: CASRTQGVTEAFF.

The chain links TRBV6-5 to TRBJ2-1. The CDR3 extends over 14 amino acids. Germline-derived CDR1 and CDR2 are MNHEY and SVGAGI. CDR3 sequence: CATKREPFYNEQFF.

The V gene is TRBV6-5, the J gene TRBJ2-5; TCRdb's D gene call, TRBD1, goes unchecked for lack of DNA. CDR3 length: 16 amino acids. The germline V gene has CDR1 MNHEY and CDR2 SVGAGI. The CDR3 region is CASSSADRGRQETQYF.

Frequency places this clonotype as medium-sized. The chain couples TRBV29-1 to TRBJ1-2. The CDR3 totals 14 residues. CDR1 and CDR2 (germline): SQVTM, ANQGSEA. CDR3 sequence reads: CSVDEAVKNYGYTF.

The genes are TRBV12-3 or TRBV12-4 and TRBJ2-1; TCRdb picks TRBD1, but there is no DNA to check that call. The length of the CDR3 is 13 residues. CDR3: CASSLGGLYEQFF.

The V gene is TRBV7-2, the J gene TRBJ2-5; absent DNA, TCRdb's TRBD2 call cannot be checked. The CDR3 length is 18 residues. Per the germline V gene, CDR1 is SGHTA and CDR2 is FQGNSA. Here the CDR3 reads CASSLRLAGGPPGETQYF.

The chain carries TRBV20-1 and TRBJ2-5; with no DNA, the TCRdb D assignment of TRBD2 cannot be verified. The V gene's germline CDR1 is DFQATT and CDR2 SNEGSKA (reference sequence). The CDR3 has 15 residues. The chain's CDR3 is CSAVLGPAVLETQYF.

This clonotype registers medium-sized by frequency. CDR3 amino acids: CASTLWGTSNEQFF. The rearrangement uses TRBV19 and TRBJ2-1; TCRdb calls TRBD1, which cannot be checked without DNA. The CDR3 is made up of 14 amino acids. Germline values: CDR1 LNHDA, CDR2 SQIVND (reference sequence).

This clonotype ranks as medium-sized (0.01 to 0.1%) in terms of frequency. Here the CDR3 reads CASSDRDSPYSPLHF. The chain recombines TRBV6-5 with TRBJ1-6; no DNA is available, so the TRBD1 call from TCRdb remains unchecked. Germline V CDR1 and CDR2: MNHEY, SVGAGI. This CDR3 is 15 amino acids long.

This clonotype is called medium-sized based on its frequency. V usage is TRBV15 and J usage is TRBJ2-1; the TCRdb D gene call, TRBD2, has no DNA to confirm it. This CDR3 contains 12 residues. CDR1 is LNHNV and CDR2 is YYDKDF in the germline V gene (reference sequence). The CDR3 here is CATSSIAGEQFF.

Judged by frequency, this clonotype is medium-sized. The rearrangement joins TRBV6-5 to TRBJ2-7; TCRdb indicates TRBD1, and absent DNA this call remains unverified. Germline V lookup: CDR1 MNHEY, CDR2 SVGAGI. The CDR3 sequence is 13 residues long. The CDR3 is CASNDRVGYEQYF.